The clone carrying this TCR beta chain was seen a handful of times. The entry originates in a study of blood T cells in healthy people across ages. The CDR3 covers 14 residues. J gave up 4 bases and V 1 base, and 5 bases lay outside the gene matches. Germline lookup yields CDR1 DFQATT and CDR2 SNEGSKA (reference sequence). Primers used in a second PCR of about 6 to 11 cycles were a sample-barcoded 5' primer and a J-beta primer mix. TCRdb reprocessed the 5' RACE reads via MiXCR and lists one record per CDR3 protein. Here the sample spans about 800,000 distinct CDR3 sequences, just under 25% being singletons. In addition, the sample was reused for a study of T cells of mothers and their children. That source adds: The yield was over 8.5 million TCR beta CDR3 reads from each mother and around 3.3 million from each child. No persistent microchimeric T cell clones were detected.

The receptor was isolated from a boy aged 10-17 years in good health. Material: blood. The V gene is TRBV20-1, the J gene TRBJ2-7, with 9 bases identical to TRBD1. CDR3: CSARAGTGLYEQYF. Here the CDR3 DNA reads TGCAGTGCTAGAGCCGGGACAGGGTTATACGAGCAGTACTTC.